The rows below give T cell receptor beta chains drawn from one sample of a study of blood T cell repertoires in COVID-19. Method: immunoSEQ multiplex PCR; TCRdb's copy keeps in-frame clones and lacks some. The sample consists of 270,000 or so clones, roughly 85% of them appearing once. The sequencing input was peripheral blood. Receptors were obtained from a woman between 18 and 29 years old with acute or convalescent COVID-19. Both conserved end residues are part of each CDR3. A D gene is named only where the DNA matches it firmly. Rows give clone size only sometimes, using once, few, many, or a class for an expanded clone.

TGTGCCAGCACTAGCGGCAATTCCTACGAGCAGTACTTC	CASTSGNSYEQYF	TRBJ2-7	TRBD2	TRBV7-2	few
TGTGCCAGCTCACGTACGGGACAGGGGGATGGCTACACCTTC	CASSRTGQGDGYTF	TRBJ1-2	TRBD1	TRBV18	once
TGTGCCAGCAGCCAAGATATAGGCAGACACGATCAGCCCCAGCATTTT	CASSQDIGRHDQPQHF	TRBJ1-5	NA	TRBV3-1/TRBV3-2	once
TGTGCCAGCAGTCCTGGGGGAGGTACAGGGGATTATGGCTACACCTTC	CASSPGGGTGDYGYTF	TRBJ1-2	TRBD1	TRBV28	once
TGTGCCAGCATGACAGGAAGGAATTCACCCCTCCACTTT	CASMTGRNSPLHF	TRBJ1-6	NA	TRBV2	NA
TGTGCCAGTAGTGGGACTAGCGGGGGGTCCTACGAGCAGTACTTC	CASSGTSGGSYEQYF	TRBJ2-7	TRBD2	TRBV19	few
TGTGCCAGCAGCAAAAGGAAGGGAACTAGCGGGAGGTCCAACTCTGGGGCCAACGTCCTGACTTTC	CASSKRKGTSGRSNSGANVLTF	TRBJ2-6	NA	TRBV21-1	NA
TGTGCCAGCAGCCCGCATACTAGTTCGGAGCTGTTTTTT	CASSPHTSSELFF	TRBJ2-2	NA	TRBV7-2	NA
TGCGCCAGCAGCTTGGCCGTCCAGGGCAGAGGTGAAAAACTGTTTTTT	CASSLAVQGRGEKLFF	TRBJ1-4	NA	TRBV5-1	NA
TGTGCCAGCAGTTTGCTCGGCGGGCAAGAGACCCAGTACTTC	CASSLLGGQETQYF	TRBJ2-5	NA	TRBV28	NA
TGTGCCAGCATCCTTAGCGGCTACAATGAGCAGTTCTTC	CASILSGYNEQFF	TRBJ2-1	NA	TRBV7-2	NA
TGTGCCAGCTCACCCCTAGAGGGTTCCTACAATGAGCAGTTCTTC	CASSPLEGSYNEQFF	TRBJ2-1	NA	TRBV18	NA